This T cell receptor (beta chain) was found in a study of T cell repertoires in cytomegalovirus infection. The overall study: Signatures in public TCR beta sequences pointed to both CMV infection and matching HLA type.

For this clonotype: The antigen remains undetermined.

General study results and limits: CMV-specific HLA-C-restricted TCR beta clonotypes dominated the ex vivo response. Public TCR beta family frequency separated CMV-and-HLA carriers, including in an independent cohort.

Trimming left V 5 bases short and J 6 bases short, with 17 bases between. This CDR3 has 14 residues. Per germline, CDR1 LNHDA and CDR2 SQIVND (reference sequence). A single record per CDR3 protein comes from TCRdb applying MiXCR to the reads. The table records about 260,000 distinct CDR3 sequences, roughly an eighth of them present only once. This sequence joins TRBV19 and TRBJ2-7; D call uncertain. The TCR was taken from a human donor in good health (CMV status not recorded). Some clones in this sample may be carry-over from other donors' samples. Sequenced sample: PBMCs. The CDR3, as DNA: TGTGCCAGTAGTGTGAACTTTGGGGTCGGCGAGCAGTACTTC. Translating gives CASSVNFGVGEQYF.